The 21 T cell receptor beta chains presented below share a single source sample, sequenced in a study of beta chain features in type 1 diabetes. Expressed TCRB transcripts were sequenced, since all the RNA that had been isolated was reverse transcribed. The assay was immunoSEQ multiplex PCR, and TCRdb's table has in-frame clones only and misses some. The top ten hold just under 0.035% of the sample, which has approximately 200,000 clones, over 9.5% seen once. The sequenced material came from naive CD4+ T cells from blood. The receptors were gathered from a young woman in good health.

The CDR3 nucleotides are TGTGCCAGTAGTAGAGTGGTAGCGCGGAATGAGCAGTTCTTC. Protein sequence: CASSRVVARNEQFF. The gene calls are TRBV19 and TRBJ2-1; a possible D gene is TRBD2 (5 bases). The germline V gene has CDR1 LNHDA and CDR2 SQIVND (reference sequence). V dropped 4 bases and J dropped 7 bases, with 14 bases sitting between them. The CDR3 contains 14 residues.

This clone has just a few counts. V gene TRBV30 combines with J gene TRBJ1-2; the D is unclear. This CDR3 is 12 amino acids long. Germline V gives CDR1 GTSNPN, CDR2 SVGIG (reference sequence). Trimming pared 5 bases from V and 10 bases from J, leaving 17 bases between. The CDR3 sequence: CAWGPPMGPYTF. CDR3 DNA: TGTGCCTGGGGCCCCCCGATGGGCCCCTACACCTTC.

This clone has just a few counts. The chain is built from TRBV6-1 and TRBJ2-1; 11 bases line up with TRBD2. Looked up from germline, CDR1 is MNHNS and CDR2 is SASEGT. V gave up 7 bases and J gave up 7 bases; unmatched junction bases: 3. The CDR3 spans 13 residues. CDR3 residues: CASIPSGRNEQFF. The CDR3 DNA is TGTGCCAGCATTCCTAGCGGGAGGAATGAGCAGTTCTTC.

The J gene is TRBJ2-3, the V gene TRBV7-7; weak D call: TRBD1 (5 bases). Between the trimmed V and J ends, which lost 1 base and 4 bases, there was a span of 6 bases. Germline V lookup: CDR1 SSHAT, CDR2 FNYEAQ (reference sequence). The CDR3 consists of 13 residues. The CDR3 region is CASSLGRADTQYF. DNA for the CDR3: TGTGCCAGCAGCTTAGGCAGGGCAGATACGCAGTATTTT.

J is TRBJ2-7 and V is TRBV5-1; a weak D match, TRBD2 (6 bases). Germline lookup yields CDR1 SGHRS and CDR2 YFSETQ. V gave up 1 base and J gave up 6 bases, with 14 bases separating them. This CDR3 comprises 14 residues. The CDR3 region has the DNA TGCGCCAGCAGCTTGTCCCCTAGCGTCGCCGAGCAGTACTTC. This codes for CASSLSPSVAEQYF.

Here the CDR3 DNA reads TGTGCCAGCAGCTTTCTCCGGAGCGGGACTTACAATGAGCAGTTCTTC. This translates into CASSFLRSGTYNEQFF. This rearrangement joins TRBV7-9 to TRBJ2-1; 7 bases map to TRBD2. CDR3 size: 16 residues. Germline loops: CDR1 SEHNR, CDR2 FQNEAQ (reference sequence). V shed 3 bases and J 4 bases; nucleotides not matched to a gene: 9.

CDR3 region: CASSLVDRVDIQYF. CDR3 in DNA: TGTGCCAGCAGCTTAGTGGACAGGGTTGACATTCAGTACTTC. The chain employs TRBV7-8 and TRBJ2-4; 8 positions agree with TRBD1. The germline V gene has CDR1 SGHVS and CDR2 FQNEAQ. The ends lost 1 base at V and 8 bases at J; junction bases unmatched: 4. There are 14 residues in the CDR3.

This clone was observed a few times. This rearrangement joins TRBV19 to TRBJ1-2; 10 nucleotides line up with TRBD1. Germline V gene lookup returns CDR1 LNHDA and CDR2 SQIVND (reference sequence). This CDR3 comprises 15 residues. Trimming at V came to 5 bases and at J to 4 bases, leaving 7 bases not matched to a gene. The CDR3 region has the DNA TGTGCCAGTAGTCCCGGGACAGGGGTCGTCTATGGCTACACCTTC. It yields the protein CASSPGTGVVYGYTF. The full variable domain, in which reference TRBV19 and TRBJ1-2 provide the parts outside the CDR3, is DGGITQSPKYLFRKEGQNVTLSCEQNLNHDAMYWYRQDPGQGLRLIYYSQIVNDFQKGDIAEGYSVSREKKESFPLTVTSAQKNPTAFYLCASSPGTGVVYGYTFGSGTRLTVV.

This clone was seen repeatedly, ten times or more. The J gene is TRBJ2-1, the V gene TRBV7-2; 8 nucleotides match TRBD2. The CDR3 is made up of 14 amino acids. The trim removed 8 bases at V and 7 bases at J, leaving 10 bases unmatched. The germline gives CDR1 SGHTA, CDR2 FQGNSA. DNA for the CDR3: TGTGCCAGCCGTCAGCGGGAGAAATGGAATGAGCAGTTCTTC. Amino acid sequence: CASRQREKWNEQFF.

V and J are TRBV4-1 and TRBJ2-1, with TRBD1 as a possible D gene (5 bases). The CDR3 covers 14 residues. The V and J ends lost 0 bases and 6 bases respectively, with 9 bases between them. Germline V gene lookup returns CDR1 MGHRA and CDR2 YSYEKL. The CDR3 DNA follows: TGCGCCAGCAGCCAAGATATGGGGCGCAATGAGCAGTTCTTC. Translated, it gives CASSQDMGRNEQFF.

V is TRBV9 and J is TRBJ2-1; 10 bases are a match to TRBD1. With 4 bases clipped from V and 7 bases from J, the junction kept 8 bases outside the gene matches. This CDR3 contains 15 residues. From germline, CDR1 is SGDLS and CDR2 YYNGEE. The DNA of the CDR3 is TGTGCCAGCAGCCCCAGGGACAGGGGTACGAATGAGCAGTTCTTC. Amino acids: CASSPRDRGTNEQFF.

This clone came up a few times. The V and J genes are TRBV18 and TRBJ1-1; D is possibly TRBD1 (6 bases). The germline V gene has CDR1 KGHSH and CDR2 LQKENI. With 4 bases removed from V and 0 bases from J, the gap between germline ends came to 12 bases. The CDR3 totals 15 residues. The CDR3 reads CASSQQGVVNTEAFF. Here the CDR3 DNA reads TGTGCCAGCTCACAACAGGGTGTCGTGAACACTGAAGCTTTCTTT.

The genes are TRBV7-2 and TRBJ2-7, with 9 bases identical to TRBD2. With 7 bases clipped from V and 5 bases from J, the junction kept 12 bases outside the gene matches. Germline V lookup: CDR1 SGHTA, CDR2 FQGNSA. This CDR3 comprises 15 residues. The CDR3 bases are TGTGCCAGCAACTTCGGAGGACTAGCGACCAACGAGCAGTACTTC. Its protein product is CASNFGGLATNEQYF.

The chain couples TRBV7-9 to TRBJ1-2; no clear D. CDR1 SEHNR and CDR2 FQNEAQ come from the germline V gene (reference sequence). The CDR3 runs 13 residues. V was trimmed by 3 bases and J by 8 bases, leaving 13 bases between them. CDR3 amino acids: CASSLTGGEGYTF. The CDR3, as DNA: TGTGCCAGCAGCTTGACGGGAGGTGAGGGCTACACCTTC.

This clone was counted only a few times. The CDR3 bases are TGCGCCAGCAGCCCGACAGTAGCCAAAAACATTCAGTACTTC. Its translation: CASSPTVAKNIQYF. This chain connects TRBV5-1 to TRBJ2-4, with D possibly TRBD1 on 5 matching bases. Germline-derived CDR1 and CDR2 are SGHRS and YFSETQ. The CDR3 length is 14 residues. V lost 4 bases and J 0 bases, leaving 8 bases between the germline ends.

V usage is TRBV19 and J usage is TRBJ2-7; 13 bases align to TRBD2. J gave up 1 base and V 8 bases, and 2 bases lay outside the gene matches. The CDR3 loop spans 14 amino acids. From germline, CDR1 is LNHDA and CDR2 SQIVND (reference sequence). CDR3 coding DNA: TGTGCCAGTGCGGGACTAGCGGGATCCTACGAGCAGTACTTC. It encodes CASAGLAGSYEQYF. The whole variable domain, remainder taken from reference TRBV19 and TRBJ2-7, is DGGITQSPKYLFRKEGQNVTLSCEQNLNHDAMYWYRQDPGQGLRLIYYSQIVNDFQKGDIAEGYSVSREKKESFPLTVTSAQKNPTAFYLCASAGLAGSYEQYFGPGTRLTVT.

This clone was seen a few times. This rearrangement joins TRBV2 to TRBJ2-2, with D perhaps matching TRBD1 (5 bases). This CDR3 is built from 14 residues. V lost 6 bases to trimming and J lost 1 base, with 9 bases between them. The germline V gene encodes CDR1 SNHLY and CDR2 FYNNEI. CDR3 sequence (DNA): TGTGCCAGCAGGGTCAGGGTGAACACCGGGGAGCTGTTTTTT. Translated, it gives CASRVRVNTGELFF. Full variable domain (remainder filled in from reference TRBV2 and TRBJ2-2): EPEVTQTPSHQVTQMGQEVILRCVPISNHLYFYWYRQILGQKVEFLVSFYNNEISEKSEIFDDQFSVERPDGSNFTLKIRSTKLEDSAMYFCASRVRVNTGELFFGEGSRLTVL.

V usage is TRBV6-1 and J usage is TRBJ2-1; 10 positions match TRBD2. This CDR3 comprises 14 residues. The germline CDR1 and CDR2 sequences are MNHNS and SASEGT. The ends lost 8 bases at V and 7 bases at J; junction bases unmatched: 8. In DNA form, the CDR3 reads TGTGCCAGCTCAAAGCGGGAGGGCCCGAATGAGCAGTTCTTC. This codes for CASSKREGPNEQFF.

CDR3 nucleotides: TGTGCCAGCAGTGATTCAACAGGGGGTGGCTACACCTTC. Encoded protein: CASSDSTGGGYTF. The V call is TRBV2, the J call TRBJ1-2; 8 nucleotides line up with TRBD1. The CDR3 is made up of 13 amino acids. Germline trimming cut 3 bases from V and 7 bases from J; bases unmatched to any gene: 4. Germline CDR1 SNHLY, CDR2 FYNNEI. Full variable domain (remainder filled in from reference TRBV2 and TRBJ1-2): EPEVTQTPSHQVTQMGQEVILRCVPISNHLYFYWYRQILGQKVEFLVSFYNNEISEKSEIFDDQFSVERPDGSNFTLKIRSTKLEDSAMYFCASSDSTGGGYTFGSGTRLTVV.

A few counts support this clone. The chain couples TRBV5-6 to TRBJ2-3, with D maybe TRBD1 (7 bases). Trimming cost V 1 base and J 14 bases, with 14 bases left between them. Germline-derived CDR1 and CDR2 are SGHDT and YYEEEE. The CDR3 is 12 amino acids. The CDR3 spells CASSLPGGGLYF. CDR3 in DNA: TGTGCCAGCAGCTTGCCAGGGGGAGGATTGTATTTT.

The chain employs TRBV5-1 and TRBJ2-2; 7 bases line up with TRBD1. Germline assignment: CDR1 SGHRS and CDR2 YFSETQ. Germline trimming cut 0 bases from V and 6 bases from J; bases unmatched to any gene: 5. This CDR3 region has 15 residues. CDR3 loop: CASSLAQGKAGELFF. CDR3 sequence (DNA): TGCGCCAGCAGCTTGGCACAGGGGAAGGCCGGGGAGCTGTTTTTT.